One sample yielded the 24 T cell receptor beta chains listed below, sequenced in a study of prognosis after radiotherapy for stage I lung cancer. CDR3 of TCR beta was amplified from genomic DNA via a two-round multiplex PCR. Every TRBV and TRBJ gene had its own specific primer in first-round PCR. Via MiXCR, TCRdb re-called the multiplex PCR reads, giving one row per CDR3 protein. The sample has roughly 29,000 distinct CDR3 sequences; around 32% are singletons. The sample here was PBMCs, taken before or after stereotactic body radiation therapy (not recorded which). These receptors all stem from a donor over 45 with non-small cell lung cancer.

This clonotype was detected many times. The chain is built from TRBV20-1 and TRBJ2-5; D is possibly TRBD1 (6 bases). V lost 4 bases to trimming and J lost 5 bases, with 11 bases between them. The germline V gene encodes CDR1 DFQATT and CDR2 SNEGSKA (reference sequence). The CDR3 loop spans 12 amino acids. The CDR3 loop reads CSATGQSETQYF. As DNA, the CDR3 is TGCAGTGCTACCGGACAGTCGGAGACCCAGTACTTC.

There are many counts of this clonotype. The rearrangement links TRBV7-9 to TRBJ2-4; TRBD1 matches 7 bases. The germline V gene has CDR1 SEHNR and CDR2 FQNEAQ (reference sequence). The CDR3 sequence is 15 residues long. With 4 bases clipped from V and 7 bases from J, the junction kept 10 bases outside the gene matches. The CDR3 protein is CASSSPETGLNIQYF. The CDR3 DNA reads as TGTGCCAGCAGCTCGCCAGAGACAGGGCTGAACATTCAGTACTTC.

This clonotype was seen ten or more times. The V gene is TRBV6-5, the J gene TRBJ1-5, with D tentatively TRBD1 (5 bases). CDR1 is MNHEY and CDR2 is SVGAGI in the germline V gene. Trimming pared 2 bases from V and 3 bases from J, leaving 11 bases between. CDR3 size: 15 residues. In DNA, the CDR3 is TGTGCCAGCAGTTACAACAGGCTACCCAATCAGCCCCAGCATTTT. Residues: CASSYNRLPNQPQHF.

About this clonotype itself: This may be a read error: a much more frequent sequence differs by one nucleotide. The gene calls are TRBV7-2 and TRBJ2-2; TRBD1 might be the D (5 bases). The CDR3 sequence is 14 residues long. In germline, CDR1 is SGHTA, CDR2 FQGNSA. The CDR3 nucleotides read TGTGCCGGCAGCTTACGCAGGGCGGACGGGGAGCTGTTTTTT. Translating gives CAGSLRRADGELFF.

This clonotype was seen repeatedly, ten times or more. The rearrangement links TRBV14 to TRBJ1-3, with D unclear. Per the germline V gene, CDR1 is SGHDN and CDR2 is FVKESK. The V end lost 7 bases, the J end lost 0 bases, and 10 bases lay between the germline ends. The CDR3 is 14 residues long. The CDR3 spells CASTRSISGNTIYF. CDR3 sequence (DNA): TGTGCCAGCACCAGGTCTATCTCTGGAAACACCATATATTTT.

Notes on this clonotype: Germline is not matched at one junction end, which may reflect a read error. The V gene is TRBV20-1, the J gene TRBJ1-3, with unresolved D. The CDR3 runs to 15 residues. Per germline, CDR1 DFQATT and CDR2 SNEGSKA (reference sequence). This CDR3 reads CSARLVAYSGNAIYF. The DNA for the CDR3 is TGCAGTGCTAGATTAGTCGCTTACTCTGGAAACGCCATATATTTT.

This chain links TRBV7-9 with TRBJ2-2; D call uncertain. There are 16 residues in the CDR3. The V gene's germline CDR1 is SEHNR and CDR2 FQNEAQ (reference sequence). V gave up 2 bases and J gave up 0 bases, with 10 bases separating them. The CDR3 DNA reads as TGTGCCAGCAGCTTAATCTCGAATTCGAACACCGGGGAGCTGTTTTTT. The encoded protein is CASSLISNSNTGELFF.

Judged by abundance, this clonotype is large (0.1 to 1%). The chain links TRBV7-3 to TRBJ1-6; no definite D call. There are 15 residues in the CDR3. Trimming took off 5 bases at V and 2 bases at J, with 10 bases between the two ends. CDR1 is SGHTA, CDR2 FQGTGA, per germline. CDR3: CASSLTLTYNSPLHF. The CDR3 DNA sequence: TGTGCCAGCAGCCTTACTCTTACCTATAATTCACCCCTCCACTTT.

The chain is built from TRBV7-2 and TRBJ2-3; the D gene could be TRBD1 or TRBD2 (5 bases each). The CDR3 runs to 12 residues. From germline, CDR1 is SGHTA and CDR2 FQGNSA. V lost 8 bases, J lost 12 bases, and 18 bases lay in between. The CDR3 nucleotides read TGTGCCAGCCTACGACCGGGACCCCTCCAGTATTTT. It is translated as CASLRPGPLQYF.

This clonotype was counted only a few times. J is TRBJ2-5 and V is TRBV5-5; no clear D gene. V was clipped by 1 base and J by 2 bases, with 12 bases between them. The CDR3 is made up of 15 amino acids. CDR1 and CDR2 (germline): SGHKS, YYEKEE (reference sequence). The CDR3 nucleotides are TGTGCCAGCAGCTTGACATGGGCAGTACAAGAGACCCAGTACTTC. It codes for CASSLTWAVQETQYF.

The table lists this clonotype with a few counts. This chain connects TRBV6-5 to TRBJ1-6; 9 positions agree with TRBD1. J gave up 6 bases and V 2 bases, and 5 bases lay outside the gene matches. The CDR3 is 16 amino acids. Germline loops: CDR1 MNHEY, CDR2 SVGAGI. CDR3 in DNA: TGTGCCAGCAGTTACATGGAGGACAGGGGTAATTCACCCCTCCACTTT. Encoded protein: CASSYMEDRGNSPLHF.

This clonotype was recorded at least ten times. The gene calls are TRBV20-1 and TRBJ1-1; possibly TRBD1 for D (5 bases). V was cut by 5 bases and J by 4 bases, with 11 bases left in between. CDR1 is DFQATT and CDR2 is SNEGSKA in the germline V gene (reference sequence). CDR3 length: 12 amino acids. CDR3 in amino acids: CSAYRGGTEAFF. The CDR3 nucleotides read TGCAGTGCTTATAGGGGTGGCACTGAAGCTTTCTTT.

This clonotype came up many times. J is TRBJ1-3 and V is TRBV28; D gene ambiguous. The ends were cut back, 3 bases at V and 4 bases at J, with 4 bases in the middle. Germline V lookup: CDR1 MDHEN, CDR2 SYDVKM. The CDR3 sequence is 12 residues long. CDR3 residues: CASSLRGNTIYF. In DNA, the CDR3 is TGTGCCAGCAGTTTGAGAGGAAACACCATATATTTT.

About this clonotype itself: An end of the junction differs from the germline gene, which may be a read error. J is TRBJ2-2 and V is TRBV6-2 or TRBV6-3; TRBD1 matches 7 bases. Germline V CDR1 and CDR2: MNHEY, SVGEGT. The CDR3 has 17 amino acids. The CDR3 DNA sequence: TGTGCCAGCAGTGAAGCTTGGACAGGATGGAACACCCGGGAGCTGTTTTTT. Its translation is CASSEAWTGWNTRELFF.

This clonotype has a handful of counts. The CDR3 loop reads CASSLGLAGVEETQYF. DNA of the CDR3: TGTGCCAGCAGCCTGGGACTAGCGGGAGTAGAAGAGACCCAGTACTTC. V and J are TRBV5-4 and TRBJ2-5; 14 bases fit TRBD2. V trimming: 4 bases; J trimming: 3 bases; junction bases outside the gene matches: 5. Germline CDR1 SGHNT, CDR2 YYREEE (reference sequence). The CDR3 has 16 amino acids.

At least ten counts were recorded for this clonotype. This sequence joins TRBV20-1 and TRBJ1-1, with D possibly being TRBD1 (5 bases). V lost 0 bases, J lost 1 base, and 9 bases lay in between. The CDR3 extends over 14 amino acids. Looked up from germline, CDR1 is DFQATT and CDR2 is SNEGSKA (reference sequence). The CDR3 loop is CSARDAGPNTEAFF. The DNA of the CDR3 is TGCAGTGCTAGAGACGCGGGACCGAACACTGAAGCTTTCTTT.

At least ten counts were recorded for this clonotype. This chain links TRBV2 with TRBJ2-1; 7 nucleotides align to TRBD1. CDR1 and CDR2 from the germline V gene are SNHLY and FYNNEI. V dropped 5 bases and J dropped 7; count of bases not matched to a gene: 2. The CDR3 loop spans 12 amino acids. The CDR3 is CASSSQGNEQFF. DNA for the CDR3: TGTGCCAGCAGTTCACAGGGGAATGAGCAGTTCTTC.

The V gene is TRBV11-3, the J gene TRBJ2-7; tentative D call: TRBD1 (6 bases). The germline gives CDR1 SGHNT, CDR2 YENEEA. V lost 0 bases to trimming and J lost 6 bases, with 12 bases between them. The CDR3 loop spans 14 amino acids. Written as DNA, the CDR3 is TGTGCCAGCAGCTTAGACTTACAGGGTTTCGAGCAGTACTTC. This encodes CASSLDLQGFEQYF. Drawing the rest from reference TRBV11-3 and TRBJ2-7, the complete variable domain is EAGVVQSPRYKIIEKKQPVAFWCNPISGHNTLYWYLQNLGQGPELLIRYENEEAVDDSQLPKDRFSAERLKGVDSTLKIQPAELGDSAVYLCASSLDLQGFEQYFGPGTRLTVT.

There are many counts of this clonotype. The chain links TRBV28 to TRBJ2-1, with 12 bases lining up with TRBD2. Germline V gene sequence: CDR1 MDHEN, CDR2 SYDVKM. CDR3 length: 16 residues. Trimming at V came to 4 bases and at J to 4 bases, leaving 5 bases not matched to a gene. For the CDR3, the DNA is TGTGCCAGCAGTTCTAGCGGGAGGGCCATATACAATGAGCAGTTCTTC. The encoded protein is CASSSSGRAIYNEQFF. The variable domain in full, completed from reference TRBV28 and TRBJ2-1, reads DVKVTQSSRYLVKRTGEKVFLECVQDMDHENMFWYRQDPGLGLRLIYFSYDVKMKEKGDIPEGYSVSREKKERFSLILESASTNQTSMYLCASSSSGRAIYNEQFFGPGTRLTVL.

This clonotype has at least ten counts. This sequence joins TRBV30 and TRBJ1-1; TRBD1 is a possible D gene (6 bases). Trimming took 2 bases from V and 4 from J, leaving 11 bases between them. CDR1 is GTSNPN, CDR2 SVGIG, per germline (reference sequence). The CDR3 spans 13 residues. The DNA of the CDR3 is TGTGCCTGGAGTACGAAAGGGGGCACTGAAGCTTTCTTT. Translated, it gives CAWSTKGGTEAFF.

Remarks on this clonotype: A single base is all that separates this from a far larger clone, so a read error is likely. V and J are TRBV6-8 and TRBJ1-1; D remains unclear. Germline V gene sequence: CDR1 MNHGY, CDR2 SAAAGT. CDR3 size: 16 residues. CDR3 coding DNA: TGTGCCAGCAGTTACTTTCACCTCGGACGGAACACTGGAGCTTTCTTT. Encoded protein: CASSYFHLGRNTGAFF.

This clonotype was seen ten or more times. This rearrangement joins TRBV28 to TRBJ2-7, with TRBD1 matching 9 bases. With 10 bases clipped from V and 3 bases from J, the junction kept 13 bases outside the gene matches. Germline CDR1 MDHEN, CDR2 SYDVKM. CDR3 length: 15 residues. The CDR3 DNA is TGTGCCACCCAAAGCCTCGGGACAGGGTTCTACGAGCAGTACTTC. It specifies CATQSLGTGFYEQYF.

Only a few counts were recorded for this clonotype. The chain links TRBV10-3 to TRBJ1-1; 9 bases are a match to TRBD1. Trimming at V came to 3 bases and at J to 1 base, leaving 15 bases not matched to a gene. The CDR3 sequence is 19 residues long. The germline V gene encodes CDR1 ENHRY and CDR2 SYGVKD. CDR3 coding DNA: TGTGCCATCAGTGACTCCCGGGGACAGGGAGCCATGAGGAACACTGAAGCTTTCTTT. Protein sequence: CAISDSRGQGAMRNTEAFF.

In its sample, this clonotype was seen many times. The chain links TRBV19 to TRBJ1-5; D is unresolved. The CDR3 is made up of 13 amino acids. With 5 bases removed from V and 7 bases from J, the gap between germline ends came to 12 bases. Per the germline V gene, CDR1 is LNHDA and CDR2 is SQIVND (reference sequence). The CDR3 loop reads CASSYPVGQPQHF. CDR3 coding DNA: TGTGCCAGTAGTTACCCGGTGGGGCAGCCCCAGCATTTT.